Shown below are 15 T cell receptor beta chains from a single sample sequenced in a study of Ad26.COV2.S vaccination and SARS-CoV-2 variants. Sample treatment: some 19 received Ad26.COV2.S at low or high dose, single or two shots; a few received placebo; per-sample allocation not given. On day 63 after the first injection, vaccine and placebo recipients gave samples. The table came from immunoSEQ multiplex PCR; TCRdb's copy has only in-frame clones and leaves some out. This sample carries about 680,000 clones, roughly 90% of them seen once, and the ten largest clones take about 1.5%. The sample was peripheral blood, taken in a trial of Ad26.COV2.S vaccine versus placebo. These receptors originate from a person aged 18 to 65 who received the Ad26.COV2.S COVID-19 vaccine or a placebo.

This chain connects TRBV7-3 to TRBJ2-7; D call uncertain. This CDR3 is 14 amino acids long. V lost 6 bases, J lost 0 bases, and 12 bases lay in between. Germline CDR1 is SGHTA and CDR2 is FQGTGA. The DNA for the CDR3 is TGTGCCAGCAGTCCCTATGGGGTCTCCTACGAGCAGTACTTC. Protein: CASSPYGVSYEQYF.

This chain joins TRBV5-1 and TRBJ2-2, with TRBD2 matching 10 bases. Trimming cost V 3 bases and J 7 bases; bases outside gene matches: 12. The germline V gene encodes CDR1 SGHRS and CDR2 YFSETQ. There are 17 residues in the CDR3. The CDR3 DNA sequence: TGCGCCAGCAGCTCTACACAAGGGACTAGCGCGGGCGGGGAGCTGTTTTTT. It codes for CASSSTQGTSAGGELFF. Filled out from reference TRBV5-1 and TRBJ2-2, the complete variable domain reads KAGVTQTPRYLIKTRGQQVTLSCSPISGHRSVSWYQQTPGQGLQFLFEYFSETQRNKGNFPGRFSGRQFSNSRSEMNVSTLELGDSALYLCASSSTQGTSAGGELFFGEGSRLTVL.

V gene TRBV5-1 combines with J gene TRBJ2-7, with TRBD1 matching over 9 bases. J was trimmed by 6 bases and V by 0 bases; bases with no gene match: 7. Germline V gives CDR1 SGHRS, CDR2 YFSETQ. This CDR3 is 15 amino acids long. CDR3 nucleotides: TGCGCCAGCAGCTTGGCGGTCGACAGGGGGGGCGAGCAGTACTTC. As protein: CASSLAVDRGGEQYF.

Regarding this clone: Other DNA sequences in this specimen translate into the identical CDR3. The V call is TRBV19, the J call TRBJ2-7; 9 nucleotides match TRBD2. The CDR3 covers 15 residues. CDR1 LNHDA and CDR2 SQIVND come from the germline V gene (reference sequence). V lost 6 bases to trimming and J lost 4 bases; unmatched junction nucleotides: 10. CDR3 protein: CASSVTGTSSYEQYF. The CDR3 DNA reads TGTGCCAGTAGCGTAACCGGGACTAGCAGTTACGAGCAGTACTTC.

The V and J genes are TRBV15 and TRBJ1-5; D not certain. Germline-derived CDR1 and CDR2 are LNHNV and YYDKDF (reference sequence). The CDR3 totals 17 residues. Trimming cost V 2 bases and J 2 bases, with 16 bases left between them. Written as DNA, the CDR3 is TGTGCCACCAGCAGATCTCAGACGGCCTGGGGCAATCAGCCCCAGCATTTT. Encoded protein: CATSRSQTAWGNQPQHF.

CDR3 region: CASIIAGGMYNEQFF. The CDR3 nucleotides are TGTGCCAGCATCATAGCGGGAGGGATGTACAATGAGCAGTTCTTC. The J gene is TRBJ2-1, the V gene TRBV7-9; 11 nucleotides line up with TRBD2. The V segment lost 7 bases and the J segment 4 bases; nucleotides outside the gene matches: 6. CDR1 SEHNR and CDR2 FQNEAQ come from the germline V gene (reference sequence). The CDR3 covers 15 residues.

This chain connects TRBV13 to TRBJ1-5; D is possibly TRBD1 (6 bases). The CDR3 length is 14 residues. Germline V CDR1 and CDR2: PRHDT, FYEKMQ (reference sequence). V was cut by 2 bases and J by 8 bases, with 13 bases left in between. The CDR3 is CASSLRQDGKPQHF. The CDR3 nucleotides are TGTGCCAGCAGCTTAAGACAGGACGGGAAGCCCCAGCATTTT.

Details on this clone: Other DNA sequences from this sample encode an identical CDR3 as well. This chain links TRBV7-9 with TRBJ1-1; D is unclear. The V end was cut by 5 bases, the J end by 4 bases, with 5 bases between. Germline CDR1 is SEHNR and CDR2 is FQNEAQ (reference sequence). The CDR3 runs to 11 residues. The CDR3, as DNA: TGTGCCAGCAGCCCGGGCACTGAAGCTTTCTTT. Encoded protein: CASSPGTEAFF. Looking up the rest from reference TRBV7-9 and TRBJ1-1 gives the full variable domain: DTGVSQNPRHKITKRGQNVTFRCDPISEHNRLYWYRQTLGQGPEFLTYFQNEAQLEKSRLLSDRFSAERPKGSFSTLEIQRTEQGDSAMYLCASSPGTEAFFGQGTRLTVV.

This clone was observed a single time. The chain employs TRBV18 and TRBJ2-3; maybe TRBD1 (5 bases). V lost 4 bases and J 5 bases, leaving 13 bases between the germline ends. The CDR3 has 14 residues. Germline V gene lookup returns CDR1 KGHSH and CDR2 LQKENI. Here the CDR3 reads CASSLWGPGDTQYF. In DNA, the CDR3 is TGTGCCAGCTCACTGTGGGGCCCGGGAGATACGCAGTATTTT.

For the CDR3, the DNA is TGTGCCAGCAGCCAAGATCCACTTCGGGGCGCGGTCCAGGGGGACGCTGAAGCTTTCTTT. Translated: CASSQDPLRGAVQGDAEAFF. The chain joins TRBV14 to TRBJ1-1, with 7 bases identical to TRBD1. CDR1 is SGHDN and CDR2 is FVKESK in the germline V gene. V lost 0 bases to trimming and J lost 6 bases; unmatched junction nucleotides: 22. This CDR3 is built from 20 residues.

The rearrangement joins TRBV20-1 to TRBJ1-2; D gene unclear. Looked up from germline, CDR1 is DFQATT and CDR2 is SNEGSKA (reference sequence). Trimming left V 3 bases short and J 8 bases short, with 7 bases between. This CDR3 comprises 10 residues. The CDR3 loop reads CSARLEGYTF. CDR3 bases: TGCAGTGCTAGGTTGGAGGGCTACACCTTC.

The chain uses TRBV18 and TRBJ2-3; 7 nucleotides line up with TRBD1. The CDR3 contains 15 residues. V was clipped by 10 bases and J by 0 bases; unmatched bases: 10. The germline CDR1 and CDR2 sequences are KGHSH and LQKENI. CDR3 DNA sequence: TGTGCCACCTCCATCGGGACAGAGAGCACAGATACGCAGTATTTT. Translated, it gives CATSIGTESTDTQYF.

The J gene is TRBJ2-7, the V gene TRBV19; D gene uncertain. Germline loops: CDR1 LNHDA, CDR2 SQIVND (reference sequence). With 5 bases removed from V and 4 bases from J, the gap between germline ends came to 18 bases. This CDR3 has 15 amino acids. The CDR3 nucleotides read TGTGCCAGTAGTCTACGGCCGCTAGATACTTACGAGCAGTACTTC. Residues: CASSLRPLDTYEQYF. Variable domain in full (rest from reference TRBV19 and TRBJ2-7): DGGITQSPKYLFRKEGQNVTLSCEQNLNHDAMYWYRQDPGQGLRLIYYSQIVNDFQKGDIAEGYSVSREKKESFPLTVTSAQKNPTAFYLCASSLRPLDTYEQYFGPGTRLTVT.

The rearrangement joins TRBV6-5 to TRBJ2-3; the D gene is possibly TRBD2 (6 bases). V dropped 5 bases and J dropped 6 bases, with 12 bases sitting between them. The CDR3 runs to 13 residues. Germline V gene sequence: CDR1 MNHEY, CDR2 SVGAGI. This chain's CDR3 is CASSRLGRDTQYF. The CDR3 nucleotides read TGTGCCAGCAGTCGGTTGGGGAGGGATACGCAGTATTTT.

The chain uses TRBV6-5 and TRBJ2-5, with D unresolved. The CDR3 extends over 14 amino acids. V was cut by 2 bases and J by 0 bases, with 7 bases left in between. Germline values: CDR1 MNHEY, CDR2 SVGAGI. In DNA, the CDR3 is TGTGCCAGCAGTTACGCTTACAACCAAGAGACCCAGTACTTC. This sequence encodes CASSYAYNQETQYF.